This TCR beta chain was identified in a study of T-cell reconstitution after alpha-beta-depleted transplantation in children. Germline V lookup: CDR1 SGHTA, CDR2 FQGNSA. The CDR3 extends over 12 amino acids. Preparation of the TCRbeta library involved a method that used unique molecular identifiers. MiXCR was run by TCRdb on the PCR reads, yielding one entry per CDR3 protein. The sample records about 240,000 distinct CDR3 sequences, around 12% being singletons. On this clonotype: A read error is possible here, since a much larger clone lies one base away.

The sequencing here drew on PBMCs from the stem cell graft donor, taken from the stem cell graft. The TCR sequence derives from a human donor who donated a stem cell graft to a child with acute lymphoblastic leukemia. The chain employs TRBV7-2 and TRBJ1-1, with D unresolved. The CDR3 region has the DNA TGTGCCAGCAGCATCGTGGGCACTGAAGCTTTATTT. It encodes CASSIVGTEALF.